This T cell receptor (beta chain) was profiled in a study of immune aging and cytomegalovirus after organ transplant (dated by TCRdb to the early 2020s). At the level of the whole study: Three-drug immunosuppression with prednisone, tacrolimus, and mycophenolate was given to all transplant recipients. The full study reports these points: CD57 was not measured in the sequencing data, so a conservative gene-based aging definition was used instead. Large clones contained a higher proportion of TEMRA cells, and the seven largest clones (just over 1,900 cells) acquired aged and TEMRA cells while losing TCM cells. Post-transplant increases in aged-phenotype cells were observed regardless of clone size, following viremia and occurring earlier in large clones (days 200-264) than in small clones.

The time point label, read with the paper, signifies: five sample-tagged time points from pre-transplant (day -1) to day 368 post-transplant, pooled. Thawed PBMC were stimulated for over 10 hours with a CMV IE-1 overlapping peptide library without transport inhibitors. After thawing, cells rested overnight before stimulation in R10 medium with CD28/CD49d costimulation. The IE-1 peptide library was made up of 15-amino-acid peptides with 11-amino-acid overlaps. Each time point was barcoded using BD Single-Cell Multiplexing Kit Sample Tags, after which the barcoded samples were pooled and stained with oligo-conjugated anti-CD45RA plus sorting antibodies. A BD FACSAria III was used to sort CMV-responsive CD8+CD137+ and CD4+CD154+ T cells at 4-way purity. Blood samples were drawn into EDTA vacutainers and processed by Ficoll gradient within 1-24 hours. This clonotype counts as medium-sized (0.01 to 0.1%). No antigen is known for it. No base qualities exist here, and no much larger clone lies one base off it.

Library preparation was by single-cell sequencing. The reads were generated on an Illumina NovaSeq 6000. For cell capture and library preparation, the team used the BD Rhapsody Targeted mRNA and AbSeq Reagent Kit in a microwell format. The libraries included TCR, sample tags, AbSeq, and targeted mRNA from the Human T-Cell Expression Panel, along with custom TOX and TOX2 primers. An Illumina NovaSeq was used to sequence the libraries. As for how the authors treated the data: The analysis covered roughly 9,600 cells in total, of which fewer than 8,500 were CD8 T cells and around 4,500 were CD8 T cells with an identifiable TCR CDR3. The BD Rhapsody Targeted Analysis Pipeline, including V(D)J processing, was run on the Seven Bridges Genomics platform to process the raw data. Quality control, Sample Tag demultiplexing with Lex-BDSMK, clone identification with VDJ Explorer, and Seurat clustering were all done in SeqGeq 1.6.0. Clones making up <1% of CD8 T cells were classified as non-expanded, and clones making up >2.5% of the sample were classified as clonal expansions. Using fastp at Q25 and MiXCR, TCRdb reprocessed the public reads and kept productive beta chains. Each CDR3 protein gets just one entry, which takes the most common genes and DNA from the rows behind it. TCRdb's processing, not the authors' own work, is the source of the V and J calls. This sample is represented by 20,000 or so distinct CDR3 sequences; roughly 36% of them were singletons. 20% to 25% of the sample rests with the top ten.

The CDR3 runs 12 residues from the cysteine to the phenylalanine. The DNA shown is the 36-base CDR3, in frame from base 1. Per the germline V gene (reference sequence), MNHEY is the CDR1 and SMNVEV is the CDR2. V is cut by 4 bases and J by 6 bases, and the space between the germline ends is 7 bases. Here the chain combines TRBV27 and TRBJ2-1, and possibly TRBD1, on 6 matching bases. The source is a female donor who had a heart transplant and CMV viremia. Here the sequenced sample was CMV peptide-activated CD4+ and CD8+ T cells sorted from blood, taken at five time points, pooled. In light of the paper, this sample's cell subset or site label describes: sorted CD8+CD137+ and CD4+CD154+ T cells after about 11 h CMV IE-1 peptide stimulation. The CDR3 protein: CASSSQGNEQFF. The bases are TGTGCCAGCAGTTCACAGGGCAATGAGCAGTTCTTC.